Sequencing of this TCR beta chain was carried out in a study of CD8 T cells in Susac syndrome. Study conclusions and caveats: The study admitted that it had a relatively small number of individuals in its TCR sequencing and HLA analysis.

V was trimmed by 2 bases and J by 9 bases, leaving 11 bases between them. The germline V gene encodes CDR1 SEHNR and CDR2 FQNEAQ (reference sequence). The CDR3 covers 13 residues. Sequencing targeted TCR beta in blood CD8+ and CD4+ T cells. Included as multiple sclerosis controls were treatment-naive patients who had stable or active relapsing-remitting disease. Note on this clonotype: Antigen: not known.

A quantity of about 0.5 to 1 ug RNA underwent reverse transcription using random hexamers. TCR beta CDR3 was amplified by immunoSEQ covering 54 Vbeta and 13 Jbeta. One entry per CDR3 protein, called by TCRdb with MiXCR from the immunoSEQ multiplex PCR reads. The sample carries about 160,000 distinct CDR3 sequences, 94% recorded once. The rearrangement links TRBV7-9 to TRBJ2-1; D remains ambiguous. This TCR was recovered from a human donor with multiple sclerosis. The sequenced sample was CD4+ T cells from PBMCs. The CDR3 DNA is TGTGCCAGCAGCTTACTTGGGGAAGGTGAGCAGTTCTTC. It encodes CASSLLGEGEQFF.